This TCR beta chain was identified during a study of shared clonotypes between healthy human individuals. Study results and caveats: The represented genetic and exposure-history diversity was limited by the small number of donors. It was observed that approximately 5% of naive CD4 clonotypes were shared across a handful of donors.

From germline, CDR1 is SGHAT and CDR2 FQNNGV. The CDR3 runs 13 residues. Trimming took off 0 bases at V and 6 bases at J, with 5 bases between the two ends. Using immunoSEQ multiplex PCR, the repertoire was profiled, and TCRdb retains in-frame clones only, with some absent. The table includes roughly 86,000 clones, 60% to 75% detected once. As to this clone: Its specificity is not known.

The sequence derives from a man aged 25-45 years in good health. The sample was memory CD8+ T cells sorted from blood. The subset was: CD45RO+ cells pooled with CCR7-negative TemRA cells. The chain combines TRBV11-2 with TRBJ2-2; D remains ambiguous. CDR3 nucleotides: TGTGCCAGCAGCTTAGATTCGGCCGGGGAGCTGTTTTTT. Translation gives CASSLDSAGELFF.